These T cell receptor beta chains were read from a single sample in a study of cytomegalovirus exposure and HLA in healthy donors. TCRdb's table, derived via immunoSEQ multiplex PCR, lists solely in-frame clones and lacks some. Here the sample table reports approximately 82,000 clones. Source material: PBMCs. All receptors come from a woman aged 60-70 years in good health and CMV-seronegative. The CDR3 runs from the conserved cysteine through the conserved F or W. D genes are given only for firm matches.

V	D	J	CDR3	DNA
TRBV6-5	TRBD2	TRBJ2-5	CASSRGAGVGETQYF	TGTGCCAGCAGCCGGGGAGCGGGAGTGGGAGAGACCCAGTACTTC
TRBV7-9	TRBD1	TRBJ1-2	CASSRDRDYGYTF	TGTGCCAGCAGCCGCGACAGGGACTATGGCTACACCTTC
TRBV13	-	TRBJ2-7	CASSLTPGGSYEQYF	TGTGCCAGCAGCTTAACTCCTGGGGGGTCCTACGAGCAGTACTTC
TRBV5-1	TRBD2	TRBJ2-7	CASAWASGRSSYEQYF	TGCGCCAGCGCCTGGGCTAGCGGAAGGAGCTCCTACGAGCAGTACTTC
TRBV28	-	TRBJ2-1	CASSFAGRSSYNEQFF	TGTGCCAGCAGTTTCGCGGGGAGGAGTTCCTACAATGAGCAGTTCTTC
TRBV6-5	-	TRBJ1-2	CASRKGGIGYTF	TGTGCCAGCAGAAAGGGGGGGATTGGCTACACCTTC
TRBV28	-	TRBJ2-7	CASSLQTYEQYF	TGTGCCAGCAGTTTGCAGACCTACGAGCAGTACTTC
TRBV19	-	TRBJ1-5	CASSIDLTSNQPQHF	TGTGCCAGTAGTATAGATCTTACTTCCAATCAGCCCCAGCATTTT
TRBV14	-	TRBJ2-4	CASSQNVDSNIQYF	TGTGCCAGCAGCCAGAACGTGGACTCAAACATTCAGTACTTC
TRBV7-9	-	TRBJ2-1	CASSLGPPSYNEQFF	TGTGCCAGCAGCCTAGGGCCTCCCTCCTACAATGAGCAGTTCTTC
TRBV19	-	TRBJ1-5	CASSMGRERHQPQHF	TGTGCCAGTAGTATGGGCAGGGAACGCCATCAGCCCCAGCATTTT
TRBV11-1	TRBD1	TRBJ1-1	CASSYDRGQAFF	TGTGCCAGCAGCTACGACAGGGGGCAAGCTTTCTTT
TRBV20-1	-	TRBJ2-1	CSAYQVREQFF	TGCAGTGCTTACCAGGTTCGGGAGCAGTTCTTC
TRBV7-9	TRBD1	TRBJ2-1	CASSTTTGEVVDEQFF	TGTGCCAGCAGCACGACGACAGGGGAAGTAGTGGATGAGCAGTTCTTC
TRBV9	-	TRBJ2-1	CASSGEEAEQFF	TGTGCCAGCAGCGGCGAGGAGGCTGAGCAGTTCTTC
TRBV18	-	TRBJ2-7	CASSPSPEQEQYF	TGTGCCAGCTCACCCTCCCCGGAGCAGGAGCAGTACTTC
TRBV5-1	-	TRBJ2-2	CASSLYSGELFF	TGCGCCAGCAGCTTGTACTCCGGGGAGCTGTTTTTT
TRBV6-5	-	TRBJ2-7	CASRAGGWSYEQYF	TGTGCCAGCCGTGCTGGGGGCTGGTCCTACGAGCAGTACTTC
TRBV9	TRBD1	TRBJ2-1	CASSGGRGTGSLSDFWAQFF	TGTGCCAGCAGCGGTGGTCGTGGGACAGGGTCGCTCTCTGACTTCTGGGCGCAGTTCTTC
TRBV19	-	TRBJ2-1	CASSIADGSNEQFF	TGTGCCAGTAGTATAGCGGACGGGAGCAATGAGCAGTTCTTC
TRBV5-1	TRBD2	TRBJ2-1	CASSLLGLHNEQFF	TGCGCCAGCAGCTTGTTGGGACTACACAATGAGCAGTTCTTC
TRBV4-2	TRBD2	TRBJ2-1	CASSQAGSGDLHEQFF	TGTGCCAGCAGCCAAGCCGGTAGCGGGGATTTGCATGAGCAGTTCTTC
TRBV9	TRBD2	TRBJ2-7	CASSVELAEPYEQYF	TGTGCCAGCAGCGTAGAACTAGCGGAGCCCTACGAGCAGTACTTC
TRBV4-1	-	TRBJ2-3	CASSHPGTDTQYF	TGCGCCAGCAGCCACCCCGGGACAGATACGCAGTATTTT
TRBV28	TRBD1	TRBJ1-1	CATQTGQKLAEAFF	TGTGCCACCCAAACGGGACAGAAGTTAGCTGAAGCTTTCTTT
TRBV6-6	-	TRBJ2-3	CAISAGGPDTQYF	TGTGCCATCTCGGCCGGGGGTCCAGATACGCAGTATTTT
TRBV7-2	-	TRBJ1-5	CASTISNQPQHF	TGTGCCAGCACCATTAGCAATCAGCCCCAGCATTTT
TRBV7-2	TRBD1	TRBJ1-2	CASSLGLPDRTFTF	TGTGCCAGCAGCTTAGGATTACCGGACAGGACCTTCACCTTC
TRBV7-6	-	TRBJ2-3	CASSLGQRADTQYF	TGTGCCAGCAGCTTAGGACAGCGTGCAGATACGCAGTATTTT
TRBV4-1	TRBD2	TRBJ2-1	CASGQEPSGYNEQFF	TGCGCCAGCGGCCAAGAGCCTAGCGGTTACAATGAGCAGTTCTTC
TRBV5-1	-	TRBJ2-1	CASSLANRAGSSYNEQFF	TGCGCCAGCAGCTTGGCGAACAGAGCGGGCTCCTCCTACAATGAGCAGTTCTTC
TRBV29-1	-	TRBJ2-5	CSVEDSSRQETQYF	TGCAGCGTTGAAGACTCTAGCAGACAAGAGACCCAGTACTTC
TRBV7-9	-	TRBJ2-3	CASSLGAFDTQYF	TGTGCCAGCAGCTTAGGGGCCTTCGATACGCAGTATTTT
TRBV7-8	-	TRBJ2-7	CASSLRTATYEQYF	TGTGCCAGCAGCTTAAGGACAGCGACCTACGAGCAGTACTTC
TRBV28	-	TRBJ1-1	CASSLRRWNTEAFF	TGTGCCAGCAGCTTGAGGCGGTGGAACACTGAAGCTTTCTTT
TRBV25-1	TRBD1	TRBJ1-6	CASSDSSGTGRSPLHF	TGTGCCAGCAGTGATTCGTCCGGGACAGGGCGTTCACCCCTCCACTTT
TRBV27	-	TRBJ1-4	CASTPWGEGATNEKLFF	TGTGCCAGCACCCCGTGGGGGGAAGGAGCGACTAATGAAAAACTGTTTTTT
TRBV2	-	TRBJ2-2	CASSEVKRTGELFF	TGTGCCAGCAGTGAAGTAAAGAGAACCGGGGAGCTGTTTTTT
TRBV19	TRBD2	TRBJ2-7	CASMGTSGRIGEQYF	TGTGCCAGTATGGGGACTAGCGGGAGAATTGGCGAGCAGTACTTC
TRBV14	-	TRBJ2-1	CASGQDGRASHNEQFF	TGTGCCAGCGGCCAAGACGGCAGGGCCTCACACAATGAGCAGTTCTTC
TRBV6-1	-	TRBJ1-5	CASSDQVGQPQHF	TGTGCCAGCAGTGATCAGGTGGGCCAGCCCCAGCATTTT
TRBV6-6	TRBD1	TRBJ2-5	CASRTGDRGTQYF	TGTGCCAGCAGAACAGGGGACCGGGGGACCCAGTACTTC